Listed here are 15 T cell receptor beta chains from one sample, sequenced in a study of OX40 agonist ivuxolimab in advanced cancers. Profiling relied on immunoSEQ multiplex PCR, and the TCRdb table lists in-frame clones only, not all of them. The table records 15,000 to 20,000 clones, 55% to 80% of them present only once. The sequencing used CD4+ or CD8+ T cells sorted from blood, collected in a trial of the OX40 agonist ivuxolimab. These receptors were taken from an adult with an advanced solid tumor such as melanoma, head and neck, liver or kidney cancer.

The chain couples TRBV30 to TRBJ1-5, with unresolved D. The germline V gene encodes CDR1 GTSNPN and CDR2 SVGIG (reference sequence). The V and J ends lost 0 bases and 1 base respectively, with 10 bases between them. This CDR3 spans 15 amino acids. DNA for the CDR3: TGTGCCTGGAGTGTAATAGGAGCCAGCAATCAGCCCCAGCATTTT. Translation: CAWSVIGASNQPQHF.

This chain joins TRBV14 and TRBJ1-1; D gene ambiguous. The CDR3 has 17 residues. Germline values: CDR1 SGHDN, CDR2 FVKESK. The V and J ends lost 0 bases and 4 bases respectively, with 18 bases between them. In nucleotides, the CDR3 is TGTGCCAGCAGCCAAGAGGATATGGCGTGGTTGGGCACTGAAGCTTTCTTT. This sequence encodes CASSQEDMAWLGTEAFF.

This chain links TRBV7-9 with TRBJ2-2, with 8 bases fitting TRBD1. This CDR3 contains 16 residues. CDR1 and CDR2 (germline): SEHNR, FQNEAQ (reference sequence). Trimming removed 1 base from V and 4 bases from J; junction bases left unmatched: 5. As DNA, the CDR3 is TGTGCCAGCAGCTTAGTTGGACAGGGAGGCACCGGGGAGCTGTTTTTT. Translation gives CASSLVGQGGTGELFF.

This chain uses TRBV9 with TRBJ2-3; 10 nucleotides agree with TRBD2. The germline gives CDR1 SGDLS, CDR2 YYNGEE. The CDR3 loop spans 14 amino acids. After removal of 6 bases from V and 5 bases from J, the junction contained 6 bases not matched to a gene. CDR3 DNA: TGTGCCAGCAATCTAGCGGGGGCGGGAGATACGCAGTATTTT. This codes for CASNLAGAGDTQYF.

The chain employs TRBV27 and TRBJ2-2; D gene ambiguous. Germline V CDR1 and CDR2: MNHEY, SMNVEV (reference sequence). Trimming stripped 8 bases from V and 6 bases from J, with 1 base between. The CDR3 contains 9 residues. This chain's CDR3 is CASAGELFF. CDR3 nucleotide sequence: TGTGCCAGCGCCGGGGAGCTGTTTTTT.

There are a few counts of this clone. V usage is TRBV7-8 and J usage is TRBJ1-6; D is unclear. V gave up 2 bases and J gave up 10 bases, with 12 bases separating them. Germline assignment: CDR1 SGHVS and CDR2 FQNEAQ. This CDR3 has 14 amino acids. For the CDR3, the DNA is TGTGCCAGCAGCTTAAAGGGAGTGGAGTCACCCCTCCACTTT. Protein sequence: CASSLKGVESPLHF.

This clone was observed a single time. The chain recombines TRBV23-1 with TRBJ2-7, with TRBD2 matching over 14 bases. TRBV23-1 is designated an ORF whose function remains uncertain. CDR3 length: 18 amino acids. V gave up 6 bases and J gave up 1 base; unmatched junction bases: 11. CDR3 in amino acids: CASSQGTSGGGGSYEQYF. The CDR3 coding sequence is TGCGCCAGCAGCCAGGGGACTAGCGGGGGCGGAGGATCCTACGAGCAGTACTTC.

V and J are TRBV7-6 and TRBJ1-2, with D unclear. V was pared by 1 base and J by 6 bases, with 12 bases between. The CDR3 consists of 14 residues. The V gene's germline CDR1 is SGHVS and CDR2 FNYEAQ. CDR3 sequence reads: CASSLGPGRDGYTF. The CDR3 nucleotides are TGTGCCAGCAGCTTAGGTCCGGGTCGGGATGGCTACACCTTC.

This clone has just a few counts. The chain recombines TRBV28 with TRBJ2-5, with D possibly TRBD1 on 5 matching bases. In germline, CDR1 is MDHEN, CDR2 SYDVKM. Trimming stripped 1 base from V and 3 bases from J, with 12 bases between. The CDR3 sequence is 15 residues long. DNA of the CDR3: TGTGCCAGCAGTTTATCGCGCAGGGCTAAAGAGACCCAGTACTTC. Translating gives CASSLSRRAKETQYF.

Note on this clone: A much larger clone lies one base from this, so it may be a read error. CDR3 sequence (DNA): TGTGCCAGCAGCTCGTTCCTAGCGGAAGAGACCCAGTACTTC. Translated, it gives CASSSFLAEETQYF. The rearrangement uses TRBV5-4 and TRBJ2-5, with 7 bases identical to TRBD2. V lost 3 bases, J lost 3 bases, and 5 bases stayed unmatched. Germline assignment: CDR1 SGHNT and CDR2 YYREEE (reference sequence). The length of the CDR3 is 14 residues. Using reference TRBV5-4 and TRBJ2-5 for the parts outside the CDR3, the full variable domain is ETGVTQSPTHLIKTRGQQVTLRCSSQSGHNTVSWYQQALGQGPQFIFQYYREEENGRGNFPPRFSGLQFPNYSSELNVNALELDDSALYLCASSSFLAEETQYFGPGTRLLVL.

The genes are TRBV30 and TRBJ1-1; perhaps TRBD1 as D (5 bases). Trimming shortened V by 2 bases and J by 5 bases, and 12 bases separated the two germline ends. Germline CDR1 GTSNPN, CDR2 SVGIG (reference sequence). This CDR3 comprises 13 residues. The CDR3, as DNA: TGTGCCTGGAGTCCCTTACCAGGGACTGAAGCTTTCTTT. It is translated as CAWSPLPGTEAFF.

This clone is classed as medium-sized. This chain connects TRBV5-1 to TRBJ2-7; TRBD1 matches at 9 bases. This CDR3 contains 14 residues. CDR1 and CDR2 (germline): SGHRS, YFSETQ. The junction had 7 bases not matched to a gene; V was cut back by 9 bases and J by 0 bases. The CDR3 spells CATSQGAGSYEQYF. CDR3 DNA sequence: TGCGCCACTTCACAGGGGGCCGGCTCCTACGAGCAGTACTTC.

The chain links TRBV7-6 to TRBJ1-6, with D unresolved. The length of the CDR3 is 13 residues. The V and J ends lost 5 bases and 7 bases respectively, with 9 bases between them. Germline V lookup: CDR1 SGHVS, CDR2 FNYEAQ. CDR3 coding DNA: TGTGCCAGCAGCCCCGGATGGAATTCACCCCTCCACTTT. Protein: CASSPGWNSPLHF.

Written as DNA, the CDR3 is TGCGCCAGCAGCCGGAGACAGGTCGAGACCCAGTACTTC. It translates to CASSRRQVETQYF. The chain has TRBV5-1 and TRBJ2-5; possible D gene TRBD1, 6 bases. V shed 4 bases and J shed 5 bases, with 12 bases lying between them. The CDR3 loop spans 13 amino acids. CDR1 and CDR2 (germline): SGHRS, YFSETQ.

Note on this clone: Other nucleotide sequences from this sample produce the same CDR3. The V call is TRBV2, the J call TRBJ2-7; tentative D call: TRBD1 (6 bases). Deletions cut 1 base from V and 3 bases from J, with 13 bases between. The CDR3 spans 15 residues. The germline CDR1 and CDR2 sequences are SNHLY and FYNNEI. The CDR3 loop is CASSEVTSGHYEQYF. CDR3 sequence (DNA): TGTGCCAGCAGTGAAGTGACTTCGGGACACTACGAGCAGTACTTC.